These T cell receptor beta chains were read from a single sample in a study of blood T cell repertoires in COVID-19. The assay was immunoSEQ multiplex PCR, and TCRdb's table has in-frame clones only and misses some. The sample contains over 250,000 clones, under 90% of which appear only once. Sequences were obtained from PBMCs or T cells enriched from blood (not recorded which). The receptors derive from an older woman who had recovered from COVID-19. Each CDR3 is given with its conserved first and last residue. A D gene is named only where the DNA matches it firmly. Only some rows state a clone size, as once, few, many or a class for expanded clones.

d_call,j_call,cdr3_length,v_call,clone_size,cdr3_nt,cdr3_aa
-,TRBJ1-6,14,TRBV2,-,TGTGCCAGCAGACAGAGCTCCTATAATTCACCCCTCCACTTT,CASRQSSYNSPLHF
-,TRBJ1-1,13,TRBV18,-,TGTGCCAGCTCAAAGACCCGGGACACTGAAGCTTTCTTT,CASSKTRDTEAFF
TRBD1,TRBJ1-1,11,TRBV20-1,-,TGCAGTGCGAGACAGGGGACTGAAGCTTTCTTT,CSARQGTEAFF
TRBD1,TRBJ1-1,15,TRBV27,-,TGTGCCAGCAGTTTAATAGGGGGCTCGTTCACTGAAGCTTTCTTT,CASSLIGGSFTEAFF
TRBD1,TRBJ1-5,15,TRBV28,-,TGTGCCAGCAGTTACAGGGGGCGAAGCAATCAGCCCCAGCATTTT,CASSYRGRSNQPQHF
TRBD1,TRBJ1-6,13,TRBV20-1,-,TGCAGTGCTAGTGGACAGGGTAGTTCACCCCTCCACTTT,CSASGQGSSPLHF
-,TRBJ2-7,15,TRBV9,-,TGTGCCAGCAGCCTGAGATCGGGGAGCTCCTACGAGCAGTACTTC,CASSLRSGSSYEQYF
TRBD1,TRBJ1-4,14,TRBV29-1,-,TGCAGCGCTCGGTCGACAGGGGGCGGTGAAAAACTGTTTTTT,CSARSTGGGEKLFF
TRBD1,TRBJ1-2,13,TRBV12-3/TRBV12-4,-,TGTGCCAGCAGTGTACAGGGGAACTATGGCTACACCTTC,CASSVQGNYGYTF
-,TRBJ2-7,14,TRBV6-5,-,TGTGCCAGCAGCCGCCGACCTGCGGCCTACGAGCAGTACTTC,CASSRRPAAYEQYF
-,TRBJ2-7,15,TRBV19,-,TGTGCCAGTAGTATAGCCGCGACTGATACCTACGAGCAGTACTTC,CASSIAATDTYEQYF
-,TRBJ2-7,17,TRBV5-1,-,TGCGCCAGCAGCTTGGGCGGGGGCGCGTACCAGTCCTACGAGCAGTACTTC,CASSLGGGAYQSYEQYF
TRBD1,TRBJ1-5,16,TRBV5-5,-,TGTGCCAGCAGCTCGTGGGACAGGCCAGGCAATCAGCCCCAGCATTTT,CASSSWDRPGNQPQHF
TRBD2,TRBJ2-5,16,TRBV9,-,TGTGCCAGCAGCGCCCAGACTAGCGCCACCCAAGAGACCCAGTACTTC,CASSAQTSATQETQYF
-,TRBJ1-3,15,TRBV19,-,TGTGCCAGTAGTTTCGGTGGGCACTCTGGAAACACCATATATTTT,CASSFGGHSGNTIYF
TRBD1,TRBJ1-1,15,TRBV18,-,TGTGCCAGCTCAGTGACAGGGGCTTTGGACACTGAAGCTTTCTTT,CASSVTGALDTEAFF
-,TRBJ1-2,12,TRBV11-2,few,TGTGCCAGCAGCTTAGAGGGGGGGAACTACACCTTC,CASSLEGGNYTF
-,TRBJ2-3,16,TRBV5-1,once,TGCGCCAGCAGCTTGGGCCGACAGGTTTCCACAGATACGCAGTATTTT,CASSLGRQVSTDTQYF
-,TRBJ2-1,17,TRBV5-4,-,TGTGCCAGCAGCTCTAAGTCAGGTCTGAGCTCCTACAATGAGCAGTTCTTC,CASSSKSGLSSYNEQFF
-,TRBJ2-5,14,TRBV7-3,-,TGTGCCAGCAGCCCCAGGGGTAGTTTTGAGACCCAGTACTTC,CASSPRGSFETQYF
TRBD1,TRBJ1-1,17,TRBV10-1,-,TGCGCCAGCAGCGAGGGACAGGCTGGGGCCATGAACACTGAAGCTTTCTTT,CASSEGQAGAMNTEAFF
TRBD1,TRBJ1-4,14,TRBV10-3,few,TGTGCCATCGGGGGACAGGACGCTAATGAAAAACTGTTTTTT,CAIGGQDANEKLFF
-,TRBJ2-7,14,TRBV28,-,TGTGCCAGCAGTGCAAACGGCCGACTCTACGAGCAGTACTTC,CASSANGRLYEQYF
TRBD2,TRBJ2-5,20,TRBV28,once,TGTGCCTCCTCGGGGGGACTTAAATACGAGGGGACTCAATACCAAGAGACCCAGTACTTC,CASSGGLKYEGTQYQETQYF
-,TRBJ2-3,15,TRBV7-9,-,TGTGCCAGCAGCTCACAGGGTTGGGACACAGATACGCAGTATTTT,CASSSQGWDTDTQYF
-,TRBJ2-5,14,TRBV6-1,-,TGTGCCAGCAGTGAAGCTGGCATTCCGGAGACCCAGTACTTC,CASSEAGIPETQYF
TRBD1,TRBJ1-4,14,TRBV7-9,-,TGTGCCAGCAGCTTTGGACAGGGGGAAGAAAAACTGTTTTTT,CASSFGQGEEKLFF
TRBD1,TRBJ1-4,14,TRBV29-1,few,TGCAGCGTCGCTGGACAGGGTGGAAATGAAAAACTGTTTTTT,CSVAGQGGNEKLFF
-,TRBJ1-1,11,TRBV29-1,-,TGCAGCGTTTGGGAGACCTTTGAAGCTTTCTTT,CSVWETFEAFF
TRBD2,TRBJ2-3,15,TRBV27,-,TGTGCCAGCAGTCCGCGGGGGGGGCCCACAGATACGCAGTATTTT,CASSPRGGPTDTQYF
TRBD2,TRBJ2-2,21,TRBV30,-,TGTGCCTGGTTTAGCTGGATGGGGAGGGGCCCCGATAGAGGGGACACCGGGGAGCTGTTTTTT,CAWFSWMGRGPDRGDTGELFF
-,TRBJ2-7,13,TRBV5-1,-,TGCGCCAGCAGCTTGGCCAGGTCCTACGAGCAGTACTTC,CASSLARSYEQYF
TRBD2,TRBJ2-7,14,TRBV2,-,TGTGCCAGTCCGGGACTAGCGGATTCCTACGAGCAGTACTTC,CASPGLADSYEQYF
-,TRBJ1-2,13,TRBV6-1,-,TGTGCCAGCAGTGAAGTTGAAGGACTGGGCTACACCTTC,CASSEVEGLGYTF
-,TRBJ1-1,14,TRBV3-1/TRBV3-2,-,TGTGCCAGCAGCCAAGTTGGGGGGGAAACTGAAGCTTTCTTT,CASSQVGGETEAFF